This T cell receptor (beta chain) was observed in a study of blood T cell repertoires in COVID-19. Study details: Samples of COVID-19 (acute and convalescent) were obtained from the United States, Italy and Spain. The cDNA or gDNA used as material had been derived from T cells, B-cell-depleted T cells, or PBMCs.

Per the original methods: Estimation of nucleated cell counts relied on the amplification of reference gene primers. The assay was immunoSEQ multiplex PCR, and TCRdb's table has in-frame clones only and misses some. The V and J calls and clone size come from that table; D and trimming were worked out from the DNA. The sample consists of 70,000 to 85,000 clones, about four fifths of them appearing once. This clone was observed once. Deletions cut 2 bases from V and 5 bases from J, with 6 bases between. The CDR3 covers 13 residues. The clonotype comes from a human donor in a cohort sampled during active COVID-19. The chain joins TRBV12-3 or TRBV12-4 to TRBJ1-4; D is ambiguous. The sample taken for sequencing was peripheral blood. The CDR3 DNA is TGTGCCAGCAGTTTATCGGGAAATGAAAAACTGTTTTTT. This translates into CASSLSGNEKLFF.